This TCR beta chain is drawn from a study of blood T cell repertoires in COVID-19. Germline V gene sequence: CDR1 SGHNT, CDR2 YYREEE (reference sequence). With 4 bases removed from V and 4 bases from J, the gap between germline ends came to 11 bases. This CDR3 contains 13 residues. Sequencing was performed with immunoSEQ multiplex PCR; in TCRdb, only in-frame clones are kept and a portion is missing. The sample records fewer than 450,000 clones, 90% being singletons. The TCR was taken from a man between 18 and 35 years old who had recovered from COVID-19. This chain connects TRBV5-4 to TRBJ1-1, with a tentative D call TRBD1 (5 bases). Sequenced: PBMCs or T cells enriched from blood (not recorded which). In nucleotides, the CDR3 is TGTGCCAGCAGCAATCCCGGGGGCACTGAAGCTTTCTTT. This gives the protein CASSNPGGTEAFF.